This T cell receptor (beta chain) came from a study of blood T cell repertoires in COVID-19. As for the study in general: The samples span acute and convalescent COVID-19 from the United States, Italy and Spain. From T cells, B-cell-depleted T cells, or PBMCs came the material, which was cDNA or gDNA.

Authors' analysis steps: Reference gene primer amplification in the assay estimated nucleated cell counts. Method: immunoSEQ multiplex PCR; TCRdb's copy keeps in-frame clones and lacks some. V, J and clone size are taken as reported in that table, and D and trimming were inferred from the DNA itself. The profile covers fewer than 150,000 clones, with approximately 80% appearing a single time and roughly 6.2% taken by the ten largest. The sequenced sample was peripheral blood. This TCR came from a man aged 65 to 79 with acute or convalescent COVID-19.

The CDR3 bases are TGTGCCAGCAGCCACGACCAGGACAGACGAAATGAGCAGTTCTTC. It is translated as CASSHDQDRRNEQFF. The gene calls are TRBV4-2 and TRBJ2-1; D is possibly TRBD1 (6 bases). CDR1 and CDR2 from the germline V gene are LGHNA and YNFKEQ. Trimming removed 3 bases from V and 7 bases from J, with 16 bases in between. This CDR3 has 15 amino acids.